The 9 T cell receptor beta chains presented below share a single source sample, sequenced in a study of identifying expanded T cells in peripheral blood. The method was immunoSEQ multiplex PCR; TCRdb's version includes in-frame clones alone and lacks a portion of them. The sample holds around 100,000 clones, roughly 88% seen once. Input material: blood. Source of these receptors: a person aged 18-70 years in good health.

This clone was seen a single time. The chain employs TRBV30 and TRBJ1-1; D gene ambiguous. V lost 2 bases to trimming and J lost 1 base, with 11 bases between them. Germline V gene lookup returns CDR1 GTSNPN and CDR2 SVGIG (reference sequence). The CDR3 is 14 amino acids. CDR3 bases: TGTGCCTGGAGTCAACAATTGGGGAACACTGAAGCTTTCTTT. Its protein product is CAWSQQLGNTEAFF.

The chain couples TRBV10-3 to TRBJ1-3; D gene uncertain. The CDR3 has 15 residues. CDR1 is ENHRY and CDR2 is SYGVKD in the germline V gene. The germline V and J ends were trimmed by 0 bases and 4 bases, with 10 bases remaining between them. The CDR3 DNA sequence: TGTGCCATCAGTGAGTCTCCCCGAGGGGGAAACACCATATATTTT. Its protein is CAISESPRGGNTIYF.

The chain has TRBV30 and TRBJ2-2, with 8 positions matching TRBD2. V was clipped by 2 bases and J by 0 bases; unmatched bases: 5. The CDR3 runs to 16 residues. Germline V lookup: CDR1 GTSNPN, CDR2 SVGIG (reference sequence). CDR3 coding DNA: TGTGCCTGGAGTCCTAGGGGACTAGCGAACACCGGGGAGCTGTTTTTT. It specifies CAWSPRGLANTGELFF.

The CDR3 DNA reads TGTGCCAGCAGCTTAGGGTACAATGAGCAGTTCTTC. It specifies CASSLGYNEQFF. This chain uses TRBV11-2 with TRBJ2-1; D is unresolved. V was cut by 1 base and J by 4 bases, with 2 bases left in between. This CDR3 is built from 12 residues. Germline CDR1 and CDR2: SGHAT and FQNNGV.

The chain links TRBV7-9 to TRBJ1-1, with 10 bases lining up with TRBD1. This CDR3 has 17 amino acids. Germline V gene lookup returns CDR1 SEHNR and CDR2 FQNEAQ (reference sequence). Trimming took 2 bases from V and 2 from J; bases not matched to a gene: 8. DNA for the CDR3: TGTGCCAGCAGCTTACCCTTGGGGGACAGGGGTAACACTGAAGCTTTCTTT. Translated: CASSLPLGDRGNTEAFF.

This rearrangement joins TRBV29-1 to TRBJ2-7; TRBD1 is a possible D gene (6 bases). This CDR3 has 11 residues. V was clipped by 6 bases and J by 4 bases, with 10 bases between them. From germline, CDR1 is SQVTM and CDR2 ANQGSEA. The CDR3 DNA reads as TGCAGCGTCGCTACAGGGTACGAGCAGTACTTC. This gives the protein CSVATGYEQYF.

This clone has a single count. This chain links TRBV9 with TRBJ2-3; 7 bases are shared with TRBD1. CDR3 size: 18 residues. Trimming took 0 bases from V and 2 from J; bases not matched to a gene: 12. Germline values: CDR1 SGDLS, CDR2 YYNGEE. The CDR3 loop is CASSVGLGQQGYTDTQYF. For the CDR3, the DNA is TGTGCCAGCAGCGTAGGTTTAGGACAACAGGGGTACACAGATACGCAGTATTTT. The whole variable domain, remainder taken from reference TRBV9 and TRBJ2-3, is DSGVTQTPKHLITATGQRVTLRCSPRSGDLSVYWYQQSLDQGLQFLIQYYNGEERAKGNILERFSAQQFPDLHSELNLSSLELGDSALYFCASSVGLGQQGYTDTQYFGPGTRLTVL.

V and J are TRBV7-2 and TRBJ1-3, with a tentative D call TRBD1 (5 bases). V dropped 5 bases and J dropped 0 bases, with 14 bases sitting between them. In germline, CDR1 is SGHTA, CDR2 FQGNSA. The CDR3 is 16 residues long. The DNA of the CDR3 is TGTGCCAGCAGCCCGTCAGGGCGCAGCTCTGGAAACACCATATATTTT. Translating gives CASSPSGRSSGNTIYF.

CDR3 residues: CASRERGGTDTQYF. In DNA form, the CDR3 reads TGTGCCAGCAGGGAGAGGGGGGGTACAGATACGCAGTATTTT. The chain uses TRBV27 and TRBJ2-3; possibly TRBD2 for D (7 bases). Per the germline V gene, CDR1 is MNHEY and CDR2 is SMNVEV (reference sequence). Trimming took off 6 bases at V and 3 bases at J, with 13 bases between the two ends. The CDR3 is made up of 14 amino acids.